Listed below are T cell receptor beta chains from one sample, sequenced in a study of T cell repertoires in cytomegalovirus infection. TCRdb re-called the reads with MiXCR, one entry per CDR3 protein. The sample carries approximately 600,000 distinct CDR3 sequences, almost 40% recorded once. No antigen has been assigned to these receptors. This specimen was cultured PBMCs, taken from culture after CMV antigen stimulation. These receptors were taken from a human donor in good health (CMV status not recorded). Some clones in this sample may be carry-over from other donors' samples. Each CDR3 is given with its conserved first and last residue. Each record gives: clone size, V gene, J gene, D gene, CDR3 protein, CDR3 DNA. A D gene is named only where the DNA matches it firmly. Rows give clone size only sometimes, using once, few, many, or a class for an expanded clone.

abundance: -; v_gene: TRBV7-8; j_gene: TRBJ2-2; d_gene: TRBD1; CDR3aa: CASSPEPGQKGSWNTGELFF; CDR3nt: TGTGCCAGCAGCCCCGAACCGGGACAGAAAGGATCATGGAACACCGGGGAGCTGTTTTTT
abundance: -; v_gene: TRBV6-2/TRBV6-3; j_gene: TRBJ1-5; d_gene: -; CDR3aa: CASRQEWNQPQHF; CDR3nt: TGTGCCAGCCGACAGGAGTGGAATCAGCCCCAGCATTTT
abundance: -; v_gene: TRBV27; j_gene: TRBJ1-1; d_gene: TRBD1; CDR3aa: CASSWEGAREAFF; CDR3nt: TGTGCCAGCAGTTGGGAGGGGGCCCGAGAAGCTTTCTTT
abundance: -; v_gene: TRBV20-1; j_gene: TRBJ2-2; d_gene: TRBD2; CDR3aa: CSAAPASGGNTGELFF; CDR3nt: TGCAGTGCTGCCCCCGCGAGCGGGGGGAACACCGGGGAGCTGTTTTTT
abundance: -; v_gene: TRBV12-3/TRBV12-4; j_gene: TRBJ1-1; d_gene: -; CDR3aa: CASSAPSVVSTEAFF; CDR3nt: TGTGCCAGCAGCGCTCCTAGTGTAGTTAGCACTGAAGCTTTCTTT
abundance: -; v_gene: TRBV19; j_gene: TRBJ2-1; d_gene: -; CDR3aa: CASRESEVTYNEQFF; CDR3nt: TGTGCCAGTAGGGAGTCCGAGGTCACCTACAATGAGCAGTTCTTC
abundance: -; v_gene: TRBV7-8; j_gene: TRBJ2-3; d_gene: -; CDR3aa: CASAGRKYTDTQYF; CDR3nt: TGTGCCAGCGCTGGGCGGAAATACACAGATACGCAGTATTTT
abundance: -; v_gene: TRBV7-4; j_gene: TRBJ2-7; d_gene: -; CDR3aa: CASSVGLRYNEQYF; CDR3nt: TGTGCCAGCAGCGTCGGACTAAGGTATAACGAGCAGTACTTC
abundance: -; v_gene: TRBV11-2; j_gene: TRBJ2-3; d_gene: TRBD1; CDR3aa: CASSPGQGILDTQYF; CDR3nt: TGTGCCAGCAGCCCGGGACAGGGGATCTTGGATACGCAGTATTTT
abundance: -; v_gene: TRBV27; j_gene: TRBJ1-1; d_gene: -; CDR3aa: CASGDRNTEAFF; CDR3nt: TGTGCCAGCGGGGACCGGAACACTGAAGCTTTCTTT
abundance: -; v_gene: TRBV6-5; j_gene: TRBJ1-2; d_gene: -; CDR3aa: CASCPRGGRSGYGYTF; CDR3nt: TGTGCCAGCTGCCCCAGAGGGGGACGGAGTGGCTATGGCTACACCTTC
abundance: few; v_gene: TRBV7-6; j_gene: TRBJ2-1; d_gene: TRBD1; CDR3aa: CASSFSEQGANEQFF; CDR3nt: TGTGCCAGCAGCTTTTCAGAACAGGGGGCCAATGAGCAGTTCTTC
abundance: -; v_gene: TRBV6-1; j_gene: TRBJ2-5; d_gene: -; CDR3aa: CASSPLLAPETQYF; CDR3nt: TGTGCCAGCAGTCCCTTGCTAGCCCCAGAGACCCAGTACTTC
abundance: -; v_gene: TRBV10-3; j_gene: TRBJ1-6; d_gene: TRBD1; CDR3aa: CAISGPGTGSSYNSPLHF; CDR3nt: TGTGCCATCAGTGGACCGGGGACAGGGAGCTCCTATAATTCACCCCTCCACTTT
abundance: -; v_gene: TRBV12-3/TRBV12-4; j_gene: TRBJ2-5; d_gene: TRBD2; CDR3aa: CASRRGVQETQYF; CDR3nt: TGTGCCAGCAGACGGGGGGTGCAAGAGACCCAGTACTTC
abundance: few; v_gene: TRBV12-3/TRBV12-4; j_gene: TRBJ2-1; d_gene: TRBD2; CDR3aa: CASSSELGLAGRSYNEQFF; CDR3nt: TGTGCCAGCAGTTCTGAACTAGGACTAGCGGGCCGCTCCTACAATGAGCAGTTCTTC
abundance: -; v_gene: TRBV6-1; j_gene: TRBJ1-1; d_gene: -; CDR3aa: CASSRTRGNTEAFF; CDR3nt: TGTGCCAGCAGTCGCACGAGGGGGAACACTGAAGCTTTCTTT
abundance: -; v_gene: TRBV10-3; j_gene: TRBJ2-7; d_gene: -; CDR3aa: CAISGTWGEQYF; CDR3nt: TGTGCCATCAGTGGGACCTGGGGTGAGCAGTACTTC
abundance: -; v_gene: TRBV7-2; j_gene: TRBJ2-7; d_gene: -; CDR3aa: CASRPPGNYEQYF; CDR3nt: TGTGCCAGCAGACCTCCGGGAAACTACGAGCAGTACTTC
abundance: -; v_gene: TRBV7-6; j_gene: TRBJ2-1; d_gene: TRBD2; CDR3aa: CASITTQAGGYNEQFF; CDR3nt: TGTGCCAGCATAACTACCCAAGCGGGGGGCTACAATGAGCAGTTCTTC
abundance: -; v_gene: TRBV7-2; j_gene: TRBJ2-7; d_gene: -; CDR3aa: CASSPTSSHEQYF; CDR3nt: TGTGCCAGCAGCCCCACTAGTAGCCACGAGCAGTACTTC
abundance: -; v_gene: TRBV27; j_gene: TRBJ2-7; d_gene: TRBD1; CDR3aa: CASSFDREGLEQYF; CDR3nt: TGTGCCAGCAGTTTCGACAGGGAAGGGCTCGAGCAGTACTTC
abundance: -; v_gene: TRBV12-3/TRBV12-4; j_gene: TRBJ2-3; d_gene: -; CDR3aa: CASTSDAAAPDTQYF; CDR3nt: TGTGCCAGCACCTCGGACGCGGCGGCCCCCGATACGCAGTATTTT
abundance: -; v_gene: TRBV7-9; j_gene: TRBJ1-1; d_gene: TRBD1; CDR3aa: CASSAGQGEDTEAFF; CDR3nt: TGTGCCAGCTCTGCGGGACAGGGGGAAGACACTGAAGCTTTCTTT
abundance: -; v_gene: TRBV7-4; j_gene: TRBJ2-7; d_gene: -; CDR3aa: CASRPMGPNHEQYF; CDR3nt: TGTGCCAGCAGGCCTATGGGCCCGAACCACGAGCAGTACTTC
abundance: few; v_gene: TRBV5-6; j_gene: TRBJ2-4; d_gene: -; CDR3aa: CASSPVGAGNIQYF; CDR3nt: TGTGCCAGCAGCCCAGTTGGTGCGGGAAACATTCAGTACTTC
abundance: -; v_gene: TRBV7-9; j_gene: TRBJ2-2; d_gene: TRBD1; CDR3aa: CASSLGPGQGAAGTGELFF; CDR3nt: TGTGCCAGCAGCTTAGGCCCGGGACAGGGGGCCGCGGGGACCGGGGAGCTGTTTTTT
abundance: once; v_gene: TRBV20-1; j_gene: TRBJ2-1; d_gene: -; CDR3aa: CSAAQYNEQFF; CDR3nt: TGCAGTGCGGCGCAATACAATGAGCAGTTCTTC
abundance: -; v_gene: TRBV20-1; j_gene: TRBJ2-5; d_gene: -; CDR3aa: CSARWIRETQYF; CDR3nt: TGCAGTGCTAGGTGGATTAGGGAGACCCAGTACTTC
abundance: -; v_gene: TRBV29-1; j_gene: TRBJ2-3; d_gene: -; CDR3aa: CSTTRGGSTDTQYF; CDR3nt: TGCAGCACGACGAGGGGGGGTAGCACAGATACGCAGTATTTT
abundance: -; v_gene: TRBV12-3/TRBV12-4; j_gene: TRBJ1-3; d_gene: -; CDR3aa: CASSTPDGPYSGNTIYF; CDR3nt: TGTGCCAGCAGTACCCCCGACGGGCCCTACTCTGGAAACACCATATATTTT
abundance: -; v_gene: TRBV19; j_gene: TRBJ1-5; d_gene: -; CDR3aa: CASTDTSTGRPQHF; CDR3nt: TGTGCCAGTACGGACACATCCACCGGTCGGCCCCAGCATTTT
abundance: -; v_gene: TRBV11-2; j_gene: TRBJ2-1; d_gene: TRBD1; CDR3aa: CASSLGLPGQGPSSYNEQFF; CDR3nt: TGTGCCAGCAGCTTAGGGCTACCGGGACAGGGCCCCAGCTCCTACAATGAGCAGTTCTTC
abundance: -; v_gene: TRBV7-6; j_gene: TRBJ2-3; d_gene: -; CDR3aa: CASSFTGGPGPDTQYF; CDR3nt: TGTGCCAGCAGCTTCACCGGGGGGCCAGGCCCAGATACGCAGTATTTT
abundance: -; v_gene: TRBV29-1; j_gene: TRBJ2-3; d_gene: -; CDR3aa: CSAPGPGPTDTQYF; CDR3nt: TGCAGCGCCCCAGGACCAGGGCCCACAGATACGCAGTATTTT
abundance: -; v_gene: TRBV5-6; j_gene: TRBJ2-7; d_gene: TRBD1; CDR3aa: CASSGGQGATYEQYF; CDR3nt: TGTGCCAGCAGCGGAGGACAGGGGGCCACCTACGAGCAGTACTTC
abundance: -; v_gene: TRBV25-1; j_gene: TRBJ2-7; d_gene: -; CDR3aa: CASSEGGYFYEQYF; CDR3nt: TGTGCCAGCAGTGAAGGGGGGTACTTCTACGAGCAGTACTTC
abundance: -; v_gene: TRBV10-3; j_gene: TRBJ1-1; d_gene: TRBD1; CDR3aa: CAISVGDRSGTEAFF; CDR3nt: TGTGCAATCAGTGTCGGGGACAGATCGGGCACTGAAGCTTTCTTT
abundance: many; v_gene: TRBV7-2; j_gene: TRBJ1-2; d_gene: -; CDR3aa: CASSLARAFGYGYTF; CDR3nt: TGTGCCAGCAGCTTAGCACGGGCTTTCGGCTATGGCTACACCTTC
abundance: -; v_gene: TRBV5-1; j_gene: TRBJ2-1; d_gene: TRBD2; CDR3aa: CASSLGPAGVNEQFF; CDR3nt: TGCGCCAGCAGCTTGGGCCCAGCGGGAGTCAATGAGCAGTTCTTC
abundance: -; v_gene: TRBV7-2; j_gene: TRBJ1-5; d_gene: TRBD1; CDR3aa: CASSFKGTDNQPQHF; CDR3nt: TGTGCCAGCAGCTTTAAAGGGACAGATAATCAGCCCCAGCATTTT
abundance: many; v_gene: TRBV7-9; j_gene: TRBJ1-1; d_gene: -; CDR3aa: CASSPQGGTEAFF; CDR3nt: TGTGCCAGCAGCCCACAGGGCGGCACTGAAGCTTTCTTT
abundance: many; v_gene: TRBV7-2; j_gene: TRBJ2-7; d_gene: TRBD2; CDR3aa: CASSLPGGSYEQYF; CDR3nt: TGTGCCAGCAGCTTACCGGGGGGTTCCTACGAGCAGTACTTC
abundance: few; v_gene: TRBV5-6; j_gene: TRBJ2-1; d_gene: TRBD2; CDR3aa: CASTLPSKAGGMANEQFF; CDR3nt: TGTGCCAGCACTCTACCGTCTAAGGCGGGGGGCATGGCGAATGAGCAGTTCTTC
abundance: -; v_gene: TRBV12-3/TRBV12-4; j_gene: TRBJ2-7; d_gene: -; CDR3aa: CASSRLRLEQYF; CDR3nt: TGTGCCAGCAGCCGCTTACGTCTCGAGCAGTACTTC
abundance: -; v_gene: TRBV7-9; j_gene: TRBJ1-1; d_gene: -; CDR3aa: CASSSRPLRAAEAFF; CDR3nt: TGTGCCAGCAGCTCCCGACCCCTGAGGGCGGCTGAAGCTTTCTTT
abundance: -; v_gene: TRBV7-8; j_gene: TRBJ1-1; d_gene: -; CDR3aa: CASSLDSRATEAFF; CDR3nt: TGTGCCAGCAGCTTAGATTCCAGGGCCACTGAAGCTTTCTTT
abundance: few; v_gene: TRBV28; j_gene: TRBJ2-1; d_gene: -; CDR3aa: CASLDHLHVEQFF; CDR3nt: TGTGCCAGCCTGGACCATCTTCATGTTGAGCAGTTCTTC
abundance: -; v_gene: TRBV19; j_gene: TRBJ1-1; d_gene: -; CDR3aa: CATRVPNTEAFF; CDR3nt: TGTGCCACAAGGGTCCCGAACACTGAAGCTTTCTTT
abundance: few; v_gene: TRBV12-3/TRBV12-4; j_gene: TRBJ2-2; d_gene: TRBD1; CDR3aa: CASSRQGASTGELFF; CDR3nt: TGTGCCAGCAGCCGACAGGGGGCCAGTACCGGGGAGCTGTTTTTT
abundance: once; v_gene: TRBV3-1; j_gene: TRBJ1-5; d_gene: -; CDR3aa: CASSLKGPNSNQPQHF; CDR3nt: TGTGCCAGCAGCCTTAAGGGGCCGAATAGCAATCAGCCCCAGCATTTT
abundance: -; v_gene: TRBV7-2; j_gene: TRBJ1-4; d_gene: TRBD1; CDR3aa: CASSFLRGRNEKLFF; CDR3nt: TGTGCCAGCAGCTTCCTCAGGGGGCGGAATGAAAAACTGTTTTTT
abundance: few; v_gene: TRBV7-2; j_gene: TRBJ2-3; d_gene: -; CDR3aa: CASSPGPPQYF; CDR3nt: TGTGCCAGCAGCCCGGGGCCCCCCCAGTATTTT
abundance: -; v_gene: TRBV5-1; j_gene: TRBJ2-1; d_gene: -; CDR3aa: CASSLDGEFYNEQFF; CDR3nt: TGCGCCAGCAGCTTGGACGGGGAGTTCTACAATGAGCAGTTCTTC
abundance: -; v_gene: TRBV7-6; j_gene: TRBJ2-1; d_gene: -; CDR3aa: CASSLTFGMRNEQFF; CDR3nt: TGTGCCAGCAGCCTTACGTTCGGAATGAGGAATGAGCAGTTCTTC
abundance: -; v_gene: TRBV20-1; j_gene: TRBJ2-1; d_gene: -; CDR3aa: CSASVASSYNEQFF; CDR3nt: TGCAGTGCTAGTGTGGCGAGCTCCTACAATGAGCAGTTCTTC
abundance: -; v_gene: TRBV5-4; j_gene: TRBJ2-5; d_gene: -; CDR3aa: CASSLDSGALVTQYF; CDR3nt: TGTGCCAGCAGCTTGGATTCGGGGGCCTTGGTGACCCAGTACTTC